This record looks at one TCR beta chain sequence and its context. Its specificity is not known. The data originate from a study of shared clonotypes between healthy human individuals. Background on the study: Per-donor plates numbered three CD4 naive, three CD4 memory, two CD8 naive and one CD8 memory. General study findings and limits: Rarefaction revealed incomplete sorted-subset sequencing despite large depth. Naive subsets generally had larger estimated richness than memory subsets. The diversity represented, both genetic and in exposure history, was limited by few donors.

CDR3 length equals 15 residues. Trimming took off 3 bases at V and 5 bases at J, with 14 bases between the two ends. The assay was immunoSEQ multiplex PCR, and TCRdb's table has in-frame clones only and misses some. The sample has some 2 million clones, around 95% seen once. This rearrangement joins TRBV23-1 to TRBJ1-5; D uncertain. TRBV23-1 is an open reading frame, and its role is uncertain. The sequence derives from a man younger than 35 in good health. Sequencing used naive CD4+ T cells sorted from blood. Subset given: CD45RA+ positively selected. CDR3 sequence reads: CASSHFEAGDQPQHF. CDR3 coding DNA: TGCGCCAGCAGTCACTTCGAGGCTGGGGATCAGCCCCAGCATTTT.